The 22 T cell receptor beta chains presented below share a single source sample, sequenced in a study of CD8+CD57+ T cells in acquired aplastic anemia. Profiling of TCR beta VDJ combinations and CDR3 sequences used genomic DNA as template. Via MiXCR, TCRdb re-called the reads, giving one row per CDR3 protein. The sample comprises 35,000 to 40,000 distinct CDR3 sequences, around 80% of which are singletons, and approximately 22% rests with the top ten. The material sequenced was sorted CD4+, CD8+, or CD8+CD57+ T cells (not recorded which) from PBMCs. Receptor source: a human donor in good health, serving as a control.

V and J are TRBV2 and TRBJ1-5, with D uncertain. The CDR3 has 13 amino acids. Trimming removed 4 bases at V and 3 bases at J, with 7 bases between. Per germline, CDR1 SNHLY and CDR2 FYNNEI. The CDR3 here is CASSVRNNQPQHF. In DNA form, the CDR3 reads TGTGCCAGCAGTGTTCGGAACAATCAGCCCCAGCATTTT.

This chain joins TRBV4-2 and TRBJ1-2; 8 nucleotides agree with TRBD1. Germline CDR1 reads LGHNA; CDR2 reads YNFKEQ. The CDR3 loop spans 14 amino acids. J was trimmed by 0 bases and V by 6 bases; bases with no gene match: 3. CDR3 sequence (DNA): TGTGCCAGCAGTCGGACAGGGTCTAACTATGGCTACACCTTC. The encoded protein is CASSRTGSNYGYTF.

This chain joins TRBV19 and TRBJ1-2; 7 bases align to TRBD1. The V and J ends lost 5 bases and 4 bases, in that order; junction bases with no gene match: 7. The CDR3 contains 14 residues. Germline CDR1 and CDR2: LNHDA and SQIVND (reference sequence). This chain's CDR3 is CASSSDRAGYGYTF. The CDR3 nucleotides are TGTGCCAGTAGTTCCGACAGGGCGGGCTATGGCTACACCTTC.

The V and J genes are TRBV19 and TRBJ1-2; perhaps TRBD1 as D (5 bases). With 3 bases removed from V and 4 bases from J, the gap between germline ends came to 12 bases. CDR1 is LNHDA and CDR2 is SQIVND in the germline V gene (reference sequence). CDR3 length equals 14 residues. The CDR3 nucleotides read TGTGCCAGTAGTATTAACACGAGGGGCTATGGCTACACCTTC. Translated, it gives CASSINTRGYGYTF.

The chain is built from TRBV19 and TRBJ1-1; TRBD1 aligns across 7 bases. This CDR3 spans 13 amino acids. The V gene end was trimmed by 10 bases and the J gene end by 5 bases; junction bases not matched to a gene: 10. In germline, CDR1 is LNHDA, CDR2 SQIVND (reference sequence). The CDR3 sequence is CATRTGLRTEAFF. CDR3 coding DNA: TGTGCCACCAGGACAGGCCTGAGGACTGAAGCTTTCTTT.

The J gene is TRBJ1-1, the V gene TRBV20-1, with D perhaps TRBD1 (5 bases). Germline V gene sequence: CDR1 DFQATT, CDR2 SNEGSKA (reference sequence). V dropped 5 bases and J dropped 3 bases, with 13 bases sitting between them. CDR3 length: 13 residues. The CDR3, as DNA: TGCAGTGCTTCTCCAGGGCTTTACACTGAAGCTTTCTTT. Amino acids: CSASPGLYTEAFF.

The V gene is TRBV10-3, the J gene TRBJ2-3, with TRBD1 as a possible D gene (5 bases). This CDR3 has 13 residues. The germline V gene encodes CDR1 ENHRY and CDR2 SYGVKD. The ends were cut back, 7 bases at V and 2 bases at J, with 10 bases in the middle. The CDR3 is CAIKGAPTDTQYF. In DNA, the CDR3 is TGTGCCATCAAAGGGGCCCCCACAGATACGCAGTATTTT.

The rearrangement links TRBV2 to TRBJ1-3; no reliable D call. V lost 7 bases, J lost 4 bases, and 11 bases lay in between. CDR3 size: 13 residues. In germline, CDR1 is SNHLY, CDR2 FYNNEI. CDR3 region: CASTARGGNTIYF. CDR3 bases: TGTGCCAGCACCGCGAGAGGCGGAAACACCATATATTTT.

J is TRBJ2-6 and V is TRBV4-1; 8 positions agree with TRBD2. Germline V gene sequence: CDR1 MGHRA, CDR2 YSYEKL. CDR3 length: 18 amino acids. V gave up 0 bases and J gave up 0 bases; unmatched junction bases: 4. CDR3 region: CASSQETAGGSGANVLTF. DNA for the CDR3: TGCGCCAGCAGCCAAGAGACGGCGGGGGGCTCTGGGGCCAACGTCCTGACTTTC.

Ten or more counts support this clonotype. The chain has TRBV10-2 and TRBJ1-2; D call uncertain. V gave up 0 bases and J gave up 2 bases, with 10 bases separating them. Germline CDR1 and CDR2: WSHSY and SAAADI. CDR3 length: 15 amino acids. The CDR3 bases are TGCGCCAGCAGTGAGTCGAGAGGATACAACTATGGCTACACCTTC. It encodes CASSESRGYNYGYTF.

CDR3 in DNA: TGTGCCAGCAGCTTTGGACAGGGTGAGAGTGGCTACACCTTC. Protein: CASSFGQGESGYTF. This chain joins TRBV7-9 and TRBJ1-2; 8 nucleotides line up with TRBD1. V gave up 3 bases and J gave up 7 bases; unmatched junction bases: 7. The CDR3 extends over 14 amino acids. CDR1 and CDR2 (germline): SEHNR, FQNEAQ (reference sequence).

This clonotype occurred a few times. The chain joins TRBV20-1 to TRBJ2-7, with TRBD1 matching over 8 bases. Germline V gene sequence: CDR1 DFQATT, CDR2 SNEGSKA (reference sequence). The J segment lost 1 base and the V segment lost 3 bases, leaving 5 bases of the junction unmatched. This CDR3 has 14 amino acids. The CDR3 is CSASGGQASYEQYF. The DNA for the CDR3 is TGCAGTGCTAGTGGGGGACAGGCTTCCTACGAGCAGTACTTC.

The chain has TRBV25-1 and TRBJ1-2, with D tentatively TRBD1 (6 bases). Germline CDR1 is MGHDK and CDR2 is SYGVNS. Trimming removed 7 bases at V and 5 bases at J, with 11 bases between. The CDR3 spans 12 residues. The CDR3 coding sequence is TGTGCCAGCATCGGAGGGGGTTATGGCTACACCTTC. Amino acid sequence: CASIGGGYGYTF.

The V gene is TRBV15, the J gene TRBJ1-5; weak D call: TRBD1 (6 bases). Germline V CDR1 and CDR2: LNHNV, YYDKDF (reference sequence). Trimming pared 0 bases from V and 4 bases from J, leaving 10 bases between. The CDR3 has 15 amino acids. The CDR3, as DNA: TGTGCCACCAGCAGAGAAGGGCAGGGGAATCAGCCCCAGCATTTT. Translated: CATSREGQGNQPQHF.

The chain is built from TRBV15 and TRBJ1-2, with 9 bases matching TRBD1. The CDR3 covers 16 residues. The V gene's germline CDR1 is LNHNV and CDR2 YYDKDF (reference sequence). V dropped 0 bases and J dropped 4; count of bases not matched to a gene: 6. The CDR3, as DNA: TGTGCCACCAGCAGAGATTACCAGGGACAGGGCTATGGCTACACCTTC. Amino acids: CATSRDYQGQGYGYTF.

This clonotype has only a few counts. The J gene is TRBJ1-5, the V gene TRBV20-1; 7 bases line up with TRBD1. From germline, CDR1 is DFQATT and CDR2 SNEGSKA (reference sequence). The V gene end was trimmed by 3 bases and the J gene end by 5 bases; junction bases not matched to a gene: 7. There are 14 residues in the CDR3. CDR3 nucleotides: TGCAGTGCTAGTGCTGGGAGGGGGCATCAGCCCCAGCATTTT. Protein product: CSASAGRGHQPQHF.

The chain joins TRBV2 to TRBJ2-7; D might be TRBD2 (5 bases). CDR1 and CDR2 (germline): SNHLY, FYNNEI. This CDR3 region has 13 residues. V lost 6 bases to trimming and J lost 2 bases, with 11 bases between them. CDR3: CASSPRRAYEQYF. CDR3 in DNA: TGTGCCAGCAGCCCACGGCGGGCCTACGAGCAGTACTTC.

The chain joins TRBV6-1 to TRBJ2-5, with 13 positions matching TRBD2. The trim removed 6 bases at V and 4 bases at J, leaving 8 bases unmatched. Germline values: CDR1 MNHNS, CDR2 SASEGT. The CDR3 contains 16 residues. The DNA of the CDR3 is TGTGCCAGCAGCCCACGAACTAGCGGGGGGGCAGAGACCCAGTACTTC. The encoded protein is CASSPRTSGGAETQYF.

The J gene is TRBJ1-1, the V gene TRBV25-1; tentative D call: TRBD1 (5 bases). CDR3 length equals 14 residues. V lost 6 bases to trimming and J lost 3 bases, with 14 bases between them. Germline lookup yields CDR1 MGHDK and CDR2 SYGVNS. The CDR3 loop is CASSQGGRDTEAFF. The CDR3, as DNA: TGTGCCAGCAGCCAGGGCGGAAGGGACACTGAAGCTTTCTTT.

This clonotype was seen once. This sequence joins TRBV9 and TRBJ2-7, with TRBD1 matching over 12 bases. Germline trimming cut 0 bases from V and 4 bases from J; bases unmatched to any gene: 5. The CDR3 sequence is 16 residues long. The germline V gene encodes CDR1 SGDLS and CDR2 YYNGEE. The CDR3 is CASSVGGTGGTYEQYF. CDR3 coding DNA: TGTGCCAGCAGCGTAGGTGGGACAGGGGGCACTTACGAGCAGTACTTC.

As concerns this clonotype: Sequence at one end of the junction differs from germline and may be a read error. The chain employs TRBV10-2 and TRBJ2-2, with D uncertain. Germline values: CDR1 WSHSY, CDR2 SAAADI. The CDR3 covers 15 residues. The CDR3 loop is CASRKTSSNTGELFF. Written as DNA, the CDR3 is TGTGCCAGCAGGAAGACATCCTCGAACACCGGGGAGCTGTTTTTT.

The V gene is TRBV29-1, the J gene TRBJ1-6; possibly TRBD1 for D (5 bases). Germline V CDR1 and CDR2: SQVTM, ANQGSEA. V lost 5 bases to trimming and J lost 6 bases, with 8 bases between them. The CDR3 covers 12 residues. DNA of the CDR3: TGCAGCGTTCGCGACAGTAATTCACCCCTCCACTTT. This codes for CSVRDSNSPLHF. Variable domain in full (rest from reference TRBV29-1 and TRBJ1-6): SAVISQKPSRDICQRGTSLTIQCQVDSQVTMMFWYRQQPGQSLTLIATANQGSEATYESGFVIDKFPISRPNLTFSTLTVSNMSPEDSSIYLCSVRDSNSPLHFGNGTRLTVT.